This T cell receptor beta chain comes out of a study of shared clonotypes between healthy human individuals (dated by TCRdb to 2018 to 2020). With regard to the full study: The cohort comprised a couple of women and a few men aged 18 to 49 years. The study deeply sequenced blood TCR repertoires of five healthy adults to estimate repertoire size and the extent of clonotype sharing between individuals. Per donor, three plates each were used for CD4 naive and CD4 memory, two for CD8 naive, and one for CD8 memory. Per donor, leukapheresis produced somewhere between about 0.85 and 8.9 billion PBMCs. Different laboratories and diverse techniques were used to prepare libraries and sequence TCR repertoires, to increase sequencing depth and limit assay-specific biases.

As concerns this clone: Its antigen is currently not known. No quality values exist for individual bases; no much larger clone is one base distant.

Using the deep immunoSEQ assay, TCR CDR3 regions were amplified from genomic DNA by multiplex PCR. Genomic DNA extracted from each cell subset was distributed evenly over all wells of several immunoSEQ 96-well plates, and each plate served as one replicate. Each replicate PCR for sorted subsets received roughly 0.2 ug genomic DNA, equal to about 30,000 T cell genomes. Purified libraries were measured with a Qubit 3.0 fluorometer, size-checked on a Bioanalyzer 2100, and measured again with the KAPA Library Quantification kit. Every immunoSEQ 96-well plate was sequenced on a separate single-read 150-cycle Illumina NextSeq 550 flow cell. In the authors' own workflow: Because the immunoSEQ output held only junctional sequences and lacked quality scores, the filtering could not match the filtering applied to full-length reads. To assign V/J genes and CDR3, sequences were annotated using PyIR, a Python wrapper for IgBLAST v1.9, with IMGT germline references. Reads were removed for weak V/J assignments (E-value above 1e-6), missing CDR3, stop codons, out-of-frame junctions, or ambiguous translated residues. V3J clonotypes were defined as sequences sharing the same inferred V gene, J gene, and CDR3 amino acid sequence. To compute the percentage overlap between repertoires, the number of shared unique clonotypes was divided by the size of the smaller repertoire. Richness of each repertoire was evaluated using RTK rarefaction, the Chao1 estimator, and Recon v2.1 estimates of unobserved clonotypes. Generation probabilities for all TCRbeta clonotypes obtained by the gDNA method from a handful of donors were computed using OLGA. TCRdb limited this immuneACCESS table to in-frame rearrangements with V and J called. A share of clones is missing; checked studies link under half to unresolved V genes, and the rest is unexplained. The V and J calls and clone size come from that table; D and trimming were worked out from the DNA. Present in this sample are approximately 1,500,000 clones, roughly 96% of which were seen just once. The biggest ten clones account for approximately 1% of the sample.

Donors were healthy HIV-negative adults with no recently reported acute infections or vaccinations. All donors were Caucasian adults living in Nashville, Tennessee, USA. CD4+ T cells were enriched by magnetic negative selection; naive cells were then positively selected on CD45RA, and the negative fraction formed the memory subset. Blood was obtained by leukapheresis, after which PBMCs were separated by Ficoll-Histopaque density gradient centrifugation and cryopreserved in liquid nitrogen vapor phase. Analytical flow cytometry was used to check the purity and quantity of every magnetically sorted T cell population. Each sorted fraction had its genomic DNA isolated and then quantified by UV absorbance on a Nanodrop 2000c. The CDR3 runs 14 amino acids, cysteine and phenylalanine included. Only the CDR3 DNA stays, 42 bases, in frame from base 1. CDR1 and CDR2 were assigned from the germline V gene as SGDLS and YYNGEE. Relative to germline, V is 5 bases shorter and J is 4 bases shorter, with 15 bases between their ends.

Broader findings and caveats from the paper: Sampling was limited to blood, and TCR repertoires in tissue likely differ from TCR repertoires in blood. The small number of donors limited the genetic and exposure-history diversity represented. Pairwise subsampling indicated that sequencing depth was expected to affect the degree of clonotype sharing among donors. Naive subsets generally had larger estimated clonotype richness than memory subsets did. Clonotypes shared by all four sorted-subset donors showed higher generation probabilities than non-shared clonotypes. Even with the large sequencing depth, rarefaction of the sorted-subset datasets indicated that sequencing was incomplete. When a few donors were compared, the shared fraction of clonotypes was 5% to 6.5% for naive CD4, roughly 3.3% for naive CD8, 2% to 2.5% for memory CD4, and roughly 0.4% for memory CD8.

This TCR derives from a man aged 25-45 years in good health. The chain was built from TRBV9 and TRBJ2-5; no D segment can be confidently identified. Sequenced sample: naive CD4+ T cells sorted from blood. The cell subset or site label corresponds to: CD45RA+ positively selected. The nucleotide sequence reads TGTGCCAGCAGTGGGGATACAGTCGGAGAGACCCAGTACTTC. The encoded protein is CASSGDTVGETQYF.